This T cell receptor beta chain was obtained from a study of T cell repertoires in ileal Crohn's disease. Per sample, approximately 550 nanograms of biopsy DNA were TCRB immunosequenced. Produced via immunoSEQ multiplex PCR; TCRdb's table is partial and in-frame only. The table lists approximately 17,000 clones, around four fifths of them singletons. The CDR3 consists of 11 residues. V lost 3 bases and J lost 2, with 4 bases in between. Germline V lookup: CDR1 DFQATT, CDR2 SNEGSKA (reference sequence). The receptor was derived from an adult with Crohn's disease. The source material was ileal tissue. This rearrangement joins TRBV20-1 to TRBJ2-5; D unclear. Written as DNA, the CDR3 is TGCAGTGCTAGGTCTCAAGAGACCCAGTACTTC. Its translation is CSARSQETQYF.